This TCR beta chain was retrieved from a study of early T cells in non-severe SARS-CoV-2 infection. Turning to the study itself: Chains were unpaired, as sequencing was done on bulk RNA from unsorted whole blood. General study points: Sequences matched to VDJdb favored anti-spike CD8 responses, while private and CD4 specificities were missed.

Individual cDNA molecules were tagged with unique molecular identifiers, the study reported. TCRdb used MiXCR to reprocess the 5' RACE reads, holding one entry per CDR3 protein. Among roughly 45,000 distinct CDR3 sequences listed, 10% to 15% were seen once. A word on this clonotype: Its antigen is not identified.

The CDR3 runs to 15 residues. The germline CDR1 and CDR2 sequences are MNHEY and SVGEGT. V shed 7 bases and J 13 bases; nucleotides not matched to a gene: 17. The sequencing input was whole blood. The chain has TRBV6-2 or TRBV6-3 and TRBJ2-4; 9 nucleotides agree with TRBD2. This TCR derives from an adult who was a healthcare worker with PCR-confirmed SARS-CoV-2 infection or an uninfected control (not recorded which). CDR3 in DNA: TGTGCCAGCAACCCACTAGCGGGCCCAGGAGTTTTACAGTACTTC. Translating it yields CASNPLAGPGVLQYF.